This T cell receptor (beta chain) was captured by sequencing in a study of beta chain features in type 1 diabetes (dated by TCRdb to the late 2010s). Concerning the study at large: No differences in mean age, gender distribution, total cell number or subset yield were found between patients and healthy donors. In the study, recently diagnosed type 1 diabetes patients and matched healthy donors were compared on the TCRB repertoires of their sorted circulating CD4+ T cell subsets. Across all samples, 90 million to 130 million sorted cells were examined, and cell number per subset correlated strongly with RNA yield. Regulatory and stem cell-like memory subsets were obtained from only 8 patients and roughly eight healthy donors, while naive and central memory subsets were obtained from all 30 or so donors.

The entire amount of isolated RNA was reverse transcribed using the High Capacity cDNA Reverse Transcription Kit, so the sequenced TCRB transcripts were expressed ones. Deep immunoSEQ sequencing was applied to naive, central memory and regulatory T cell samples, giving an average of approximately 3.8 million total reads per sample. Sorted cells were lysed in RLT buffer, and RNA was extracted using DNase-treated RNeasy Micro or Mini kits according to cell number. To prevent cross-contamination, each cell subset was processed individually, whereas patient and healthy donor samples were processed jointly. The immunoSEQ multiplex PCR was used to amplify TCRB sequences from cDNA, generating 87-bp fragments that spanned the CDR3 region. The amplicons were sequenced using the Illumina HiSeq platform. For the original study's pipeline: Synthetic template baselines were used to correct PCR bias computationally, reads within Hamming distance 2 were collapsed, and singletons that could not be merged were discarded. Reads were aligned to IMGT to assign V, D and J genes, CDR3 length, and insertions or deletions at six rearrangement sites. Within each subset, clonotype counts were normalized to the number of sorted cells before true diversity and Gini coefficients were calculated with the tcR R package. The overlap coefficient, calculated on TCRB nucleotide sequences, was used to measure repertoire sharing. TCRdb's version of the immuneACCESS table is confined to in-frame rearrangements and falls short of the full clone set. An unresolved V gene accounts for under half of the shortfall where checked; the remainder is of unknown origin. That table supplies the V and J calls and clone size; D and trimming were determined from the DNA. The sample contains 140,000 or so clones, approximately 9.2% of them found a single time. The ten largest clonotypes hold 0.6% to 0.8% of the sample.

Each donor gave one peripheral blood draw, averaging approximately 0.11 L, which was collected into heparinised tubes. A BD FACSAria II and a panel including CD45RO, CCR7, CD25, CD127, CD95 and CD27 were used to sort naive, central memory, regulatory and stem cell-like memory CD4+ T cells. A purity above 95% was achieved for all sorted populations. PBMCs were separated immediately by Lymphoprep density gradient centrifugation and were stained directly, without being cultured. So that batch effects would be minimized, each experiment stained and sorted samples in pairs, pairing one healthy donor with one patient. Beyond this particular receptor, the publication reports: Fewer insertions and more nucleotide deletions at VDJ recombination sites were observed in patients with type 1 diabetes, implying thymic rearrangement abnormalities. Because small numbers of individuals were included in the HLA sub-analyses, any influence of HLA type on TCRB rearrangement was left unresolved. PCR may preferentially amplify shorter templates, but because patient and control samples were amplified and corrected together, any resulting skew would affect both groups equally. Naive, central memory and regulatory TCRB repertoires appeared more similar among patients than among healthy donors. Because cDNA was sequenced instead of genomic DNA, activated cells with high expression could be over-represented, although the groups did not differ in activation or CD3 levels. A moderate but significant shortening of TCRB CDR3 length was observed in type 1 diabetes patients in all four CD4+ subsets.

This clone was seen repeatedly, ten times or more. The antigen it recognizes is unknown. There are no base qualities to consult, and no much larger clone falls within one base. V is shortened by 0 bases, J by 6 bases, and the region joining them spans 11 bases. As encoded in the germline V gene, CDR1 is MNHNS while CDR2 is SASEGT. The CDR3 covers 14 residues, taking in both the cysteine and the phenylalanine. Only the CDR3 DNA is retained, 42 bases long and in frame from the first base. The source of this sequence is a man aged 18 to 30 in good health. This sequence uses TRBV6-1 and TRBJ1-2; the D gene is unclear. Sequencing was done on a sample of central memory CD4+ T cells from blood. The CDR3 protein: CASSEAAVQNGYTF. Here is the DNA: TGTGCCAGCAGTGAAGCCGCGGTGCAGAATGGCTACACCTTC.